This TCR beta chain is from a study of blood T cell repertoires in COVID-19 (dated by TCRdb to between 2020 and 2021). Regarding the complete study: The collaborator samples originated in the United States, Italy and Spain and spanned the acute and convalescent phases of COVID-19. Subjects who had been exposed to COVID-19, were actively infected with it, or had recovered from it provided the deeply sampled blood TCRbeta repertoires that made up the dataset. The material from the prospective study consisted of cDNA or gDNA derived from T cells, B-cell-depleted T cells, or PBMCs. The samples were drawn from the first 160 participants of the ongoing ImmuneRACE study and from some 1,300 subjects provided by 6 global collaborators. HLA class I and class II types, where available, came from metadata supplied by the sample provider rather than from assay-based typing. The repertoires were released in a freely available public database meant as a resource for research on the immune response to SARS-CoV-2. A de-identified subject ID, COVID-19 status, age in years and sex were almost always included in the sample metadata. Summary of the overall study and its limitations: How much clinical and demographic metadata was included differed by source and by participant, and the metadata was provided uncurated.

The immunoSEQ Assay, a bias-controlled multiplex PCR, was used to amplify TCRbeta CDR3 regions from genomic DNA. Regarding the original processing steps: Within the assay, amplification of reference gene primers was used to estimate how many nucleated cells each sample contained. To quantify the absolute abundance of each unique TCRbeta CDR3 rearrangement, sequence reads were collapsed and filtered. Productive Simpson clonality was computed per sample as the square root of Simpson's diversity index over productive rearrangements. The table comes from immuneACCESS by way of TCRdb, which keeps in-frame sequences with V and J called. Part of the clones is missing from these tables; in studies checked, under half for an unresolved V gene and the rest for unknown reasons. V and J calls and clone size are given by that table; D and trimming were obtained from the DNA. This sample is represented by over 200,000 clones; approximately 81% of them were singletons. The ten most abundant clones make up less than 20% of the sample.

Each collaborating institution followed its own protocols to collect whole blood in K2EDTA tubes. For TCRbeta analysis, collaborators shipped samples in one of three forms: frozen whole blood, isolated PBMCs, or DNA extracted from either of those sample types. As regards this clone: Which antigen it targets is not known. Base qualities are not provided; no much larger clone lies one nucleotide away.

Trimming accounts for 4 bases at V and 2 bases at J, while the number of junction bases matched to no gene is 12. According to the germline V gene (reference sequence), CDR1 reads SEHNR and CDR2 reads FQNEAQ. The CDR3 has 18 amino acids, counting the end cysteine and phenylalanine. Just CDR3 DNA is preserved here, 54 bases in frame from base 1. This chain is built from TRBV7-9 and TRBJ1-3, with 9 junctional bases fitting TRBD1. The sequenced sample consisted of peripheral blood. This sequence was found in a woman of 80 years or more with active or convalescent COVID-19. The sequenced DNA is TGTGCCAGCAGCTCACCCTGGACAGGGGTTGAGGCTGGAAACACCATATATTTT. It translates to CASSSPWTGVEAGNTIYF.